This T cell receptor (beta chain) was identified during a study of T cells in Graves' hyperthyroidism and ophthalmopathy. Study outcomes and limitations: Onset of ophthalmopathy came a median 6.5 months after the model predicted it.

A word on this clonotype: Its antigen remains unknown.

TCR beta CDR3 regions were amplified from RNA. An initial round of RT-PCR targeting the TCR CDR3 relied on the HTBI primer set. One entry per CDR3 protein results from TCRdb running MiXCR on the multiplex PCR reads. Here the sample spans 200,000 to 250,000 distinct CDR3 sequences, around 17% being singletons. V trimming: 7 bases; J trimming: 5 bases; junction bases outside the gene matches: 18. Germline values: CDR1 MNHNS, CDR2 SASEGT. This CDR3 comprises 17 residues. J is TRBJ2-3 and V is TRBV6-1, with TRBD2 matching over 7 bases. Material for sequencing was blood. The TCR sequence derives from a woman in her 50s with Graves' hyperthyroidism. The CDR3 here is CASTLLAGGSSGDTQYF. For the CDR3, the DNA is TGTGCCAGCACCCTGCTTGCCGGCGGGAGTTCAGGAGATACGCAGTATTTT.